This T cell receptor beta chain appears in the sequencing data of a study of CD8 T cells in Susac syndrome (dated by TCRdb to the late 2010s). The study in broad terms: The study used repertoire sequencing to test whether antigen drove CD8+ T cell activation and differentiation in Susac syndrome. Here is what the overall study found, with its caveats: The study acknowledged that relatively few individuals were included in the TCR sequencing and HLA analysis.

RNA was extracted with the RNeasy kit and roughly 0.5 to 1 ug was reverse transcribed using random hexamers. TCR beta CDR3 regions were amplified with the immunoSEQ multiplex PCR assay covering 54 Vbeta and 13 Jbeta segments. PCR amplification bias was corrected using a synthetic template baseline for primer optimization and computational correction. As for how the authors treated the data: Only productive sequences were kept, with reads annotated to V, D and J genes according to IMGT and analyzed in immunoSEQ Analyzer. Clonality was calculated as one minus the Shannon entropy normalized by log2 of the number of productive unique sequences. For each patient and control, public and private clones were evaluated among the 100 most prevalent clones. Susac-specific clones were defined as absent from healthy and MS cohorts, 1052 published viral clones and other ImmuneACCESS disease sequences. TCRdb reanalyzed the raw reads on its own, using fastp at Q25 for trimming and MiXCR for clone calling, and kept in-frame beta chains. Entries that share a CDR3 protein sequence are merged under the most common genes and DNA. TCRdb assigned the V and J calls; the authors' analysis was not used. Present in this sample are 180,000 or so distinct CDR3 sequences, about 95% of which were seen just once. Over 0.08% of the sample belongs to the ten largest clones.

The junction carries 7 bases between V and J, which are trimmed by 2 bases and 3 bases respectively. Per the germline V gene, SGHDN is the CDR1 and FVKESK is the CDR2. The CDR3 contains 13 residues, cysteine and phenylalanine counted. Only the CDR3 DNA stays, 39 bases, in frame from base 1. About this clonotype itself: Its cognate antigen has yet to be identified. Per-nucleotide qualities are absent, and no much larger clonotype sits a single base away.

High-throughput TCR beta sequencing profiled peripheral blood CD8+ and CD4+ T cells from healthy donors, Susac syndrome patients and multiple sclerosis patients. Healthy donors were age- and sex-matched controls. Bulk CD8+ and CD4+ T cells were purified magnetically by negative isolation, whereas CD8+ TEMRA cells were enriched by FACS. Blood was collected in EDTA tubes and processed within 24 hours, with PBMCs isolated through density gradient centrifugation. PBMCs intended for TCR sequencing were frozen in liquid nitrogen and were later thawed in a 37 degrees C water bath. The sorted or isolated CD4+, CD8+ and CD8+ TEMRA cells reached a purity of at least 90%.

This clonotype was sampled from a human donor in good health. The sample consisted of CD4+ T cells from PBMCs. The receptor chain draws on TRBV14 and TRBJ1-1; TRBD1 is a possible D gene, resting on 5 matching bases. The base sequence is TGTGCCAGCAGCCAAAGGGGCGACACTGAAGCTTTCTTT. This translates into CASSQRGDTEAFF. Where the CDR3 stops, the reference TRBV14 and TRBJ1-1 genes take over; the full variable domain is EAGVTQFPSHSVIEKGQTVTLRCDPISGHDNLYWYRRVMGKEIKFLLHFVKESKQDESGMPNNRFLAERTGGTYSTLKVQPAELEDSGVYFCASSQRGDTEAFFGQGTRLTVV.